The source of this TCR beta chain is a study of control samples from healthy donors and cancer patients (dated by TCRdb to the early 2020s). With regard to this clone: Its antigen remains undetermined. Base-call qualities are not available, and no considerably larger clone is one nucleotide away.

The CDR3 spans 14 residues, from the cysteine through the phenylalanine. Only the CDR3 region is kept as DNA, spanning 42 bases read in frame from base 1. At the junction V is shortened by 4 bases and J by 7 bases; bases outside the gene matches: 7. From the germline V gene, CDR1 is SGHRS and CDR2 is YFSETQ. Library method: the immunoSEQ multiplex PCR assay. TCRdb limited this immuneACCESS table to in-frame rearrangements with V and J called. A share of clones is missing; checked studies link under half to unresolved V genes, and the rest is unexplained. The sample profile shows 200,000 to 250,000 clones; 85% to 95% of them were found once. Clones ranked in the top ten supply approximately 1.4% of the sample.

The source of this sequence is a man aged 45 to 65 in good health. The sequenced sample was blood. This sequence uses TRBV5-1 and TRBJ1-2; TRBD1 agrees with 10 junctional bases. The CDR3: CASSARQGAGGYTF. The DNA sequence is TGCGCCAGCAGCGCTAGACAGGGGGCAGGTGGCTACACCTTC.